What follows describes a single T cell receptor beta chain. Its antigen is not known. The CDR3 has 14 amino acids. CDR1 LNHNV and CDR2 YYDKDF come from the germline V gene (reference sequence). After removal of 5 bases from V and 1 base from J, the junction contained 2 bases not matched to a gene. These data are taken from a study of T-cell memory formation after mild COVID-19. As for the study in general: The two donors had largely donor-specific TCR clusters.

Study results and caveats: Contracting CD4+ clones sat mainly in CM and EM; CD8+ in EMRA. The finding that pre-infection memory included some responding clones suggested that cross-reactive memory joined.

UMIs and sample barcodes were carried by the TCR alpha and TCR beta cDNA libraries that 5'RACE produced using constant-segment primers. TCRdb called the 5' RACE reads again in MiXCR, with one record for every CDR3 protein. Of 100,000 or so distinct CDR3 sequences detected, around 10% appear once; the ten largest clones hold more than 35%. The rearrangement joins TRBV15 to TRBJ1-1, with 9 bases that match TRBD1. Sequenced sample: PBMCs or a T cell subset sorted from them (not recorded which). The clonotype comes from a man between 18 and 29 years old who had mild COVID-19 (a few samples of this study predate the infection). Cell type and time point are not known. CDR3 bases: TGTGCCACCAGCCTGACAGGGGGGAACACTGAAGCTTTCTTT. Amino acids: CATSLTGGNTEAFF.